This T cell receptor beta chain comes out of a study of identifying expanded T cells in peripheral blood. The assay was immunoSEQ multiplex PCR, and TCRdb's table has in-frame clones only and misses some. The table has about 100,000 clones, approximately 88% seen once. Per germline, CDR1 SQVTM and CDR2 ANQGSEA. V dropped 5 bases and J dropped 2 bases, with 13 bases sitting between them. This CDR3 region has 13 residues. The clonotype was recovered from a person aged 18 to 75 in good health. The sample was blood. The gene calls are TRBV29-1 and TRBJ2-7; D possibly corresponds to TRBD2 (6 bases). CDR3 nucleotides: TGCAGCGTTTTATCCGGGAGTACCTACGAGCAGTACTTC. This sequence encodes CSVLSGSTYEQYF.